The table lists the clone carrying this T cell receptor beta chain with a count of one. The antigen remains undetermined. Trimming shortened V by 7 bases and J by 8 bases, and 20 bases separated the two germline ends. Germline V lookup: CDR1 LNHDA, CDR2 SQIVND (reference sequence). The CDR3 length is 15 residues. These data originate in a study of T cell responses to AZD1222 COVID-19 vaccine. Study outcomes and limitations: Donors, mostly white British, included more females; clonal diversity was possibly underestimated.

Assay: immunoSEQ multiplex PCR; the TCRdb copy retains only in-frame clones and omits some. The data show about 160,000 clones, approximately 88% seen once. The clonotype was recovered from an adult who received the AZD1222 COVID-19 vaccine. The source material was peripheral blood, sampled 28 days after the second AZD1222 dose. The chain recombines TRBV19 with TRBJ1-4; a possible D gene is TRBD1 (6 bases). The CDR3 DNA is TGTGCCAGTACTACGGGCACGGGACAACAAGAAAAACTGTTTTTT. Translation gives CASTTGTGQQEKLFF.